The sample holds a few counts of the clone carrying this TCR beta chain. What it recognizes is unknown. These data belong to a study of CD8 T cells in ankylosing spondylitis. Researchers built TCR beta libraries using quantitative 5'-RACE with molecular barcodes. TCRdb redid the calling of the 5' RACE reads with MiXCR, one entry per CDR3 protein. This sample yields approximately 540,000 distinct CDR3 sequences, of which more than 9.5% are seen a single time; under 7.5% belongs to the top ten. CDR3 length: 15 amino acids. Germline CDR1 MNHNS, CDR2 SASEGT. The V end was cut by 4 bases, the J end by 3 bases, with 13 bases between. Study-wide results and caveats: Matched ankylosing spondylitis synovial fluid reportedly contained a significantly enriched population of disease-linked clones. A motif in TCR beta, a set of eight highly homologous variants, appeared characteristic of ankylosing spondylitis blood.

The V and J genes are TRBV6-1 and TRBJ1-5; D possibly corresponds to TRBD1 (6 bases). The clonotype originates from a male donor with ankylosing spondylitis. Sequences were obtained from blood, either unsorted or a sorted T cell fraction (not recorded which). The CDR3 loop reads CASSVQGSANQPQHF. In nucleotides, the CDR3 is TGTGCCAGCAGTGTGCAGGGGTCGGCCAATCAGCCCCAGCATTTT.